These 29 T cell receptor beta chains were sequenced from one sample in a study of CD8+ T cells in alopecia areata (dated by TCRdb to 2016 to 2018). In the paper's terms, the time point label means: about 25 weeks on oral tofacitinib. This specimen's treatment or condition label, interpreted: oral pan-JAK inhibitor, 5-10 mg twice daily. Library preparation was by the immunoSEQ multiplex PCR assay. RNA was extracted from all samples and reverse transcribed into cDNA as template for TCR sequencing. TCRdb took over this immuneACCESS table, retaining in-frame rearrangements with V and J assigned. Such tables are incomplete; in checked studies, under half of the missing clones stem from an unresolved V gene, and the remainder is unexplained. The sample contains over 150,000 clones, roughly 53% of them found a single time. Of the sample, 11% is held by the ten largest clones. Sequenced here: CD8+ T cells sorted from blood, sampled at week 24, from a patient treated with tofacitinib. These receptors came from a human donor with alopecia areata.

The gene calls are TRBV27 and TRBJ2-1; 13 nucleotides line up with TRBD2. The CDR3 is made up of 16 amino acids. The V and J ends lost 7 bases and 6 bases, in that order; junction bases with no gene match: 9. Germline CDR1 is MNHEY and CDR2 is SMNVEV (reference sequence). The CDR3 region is CASTLITSGGGNEQFF. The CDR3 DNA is TGTGCCAGCACCCTTATAACTAGCGGGGGGGGCAATGAGCAGTTCTTC.

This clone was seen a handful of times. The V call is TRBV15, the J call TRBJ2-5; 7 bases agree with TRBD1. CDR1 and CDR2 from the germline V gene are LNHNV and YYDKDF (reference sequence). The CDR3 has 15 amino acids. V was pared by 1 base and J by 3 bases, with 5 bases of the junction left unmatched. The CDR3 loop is CATSRGRGTEETQYF. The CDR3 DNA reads TGTGCCACCAGCAGAGGGAGAGGGACAGAAGAGACCCAGTACTTC. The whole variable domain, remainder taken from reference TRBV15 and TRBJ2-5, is DAMVIQNPRYQVTQFGKPVTLSCSQTLNHNVMYWYQQKSSQAPKLLFHYYDKDFNNEADTPDNFQSRRPNTSFCFLDIRSPGLGDTAMYLCATSRGRGTEETQYFGPGTRLLVL.

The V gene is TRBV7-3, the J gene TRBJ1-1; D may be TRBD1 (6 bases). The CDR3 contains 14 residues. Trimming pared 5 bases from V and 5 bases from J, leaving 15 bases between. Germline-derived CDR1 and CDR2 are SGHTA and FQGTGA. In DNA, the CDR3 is TGTGCCAGCAGCCCGGGCCCAGGGGAAACTGAAGCTTTCTTT. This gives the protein CASSPGPGETEAFF.

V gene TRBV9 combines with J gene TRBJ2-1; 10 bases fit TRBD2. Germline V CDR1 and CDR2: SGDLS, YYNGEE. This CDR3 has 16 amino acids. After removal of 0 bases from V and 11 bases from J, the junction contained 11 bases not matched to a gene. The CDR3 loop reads CASSVGSSGGATKQFF. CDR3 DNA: TGTGCCAGCAGCGTAGGCTCCAGCGGGGGGGCCACTAAGCAGTTCTTC.

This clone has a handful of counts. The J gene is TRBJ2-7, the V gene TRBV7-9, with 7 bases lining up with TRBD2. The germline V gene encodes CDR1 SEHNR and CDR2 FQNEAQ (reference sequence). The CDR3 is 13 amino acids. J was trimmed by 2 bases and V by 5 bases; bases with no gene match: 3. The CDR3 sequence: CASSPGGTYEQYF. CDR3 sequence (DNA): TGTGCCAGCAGCCCGGGAGGTACCTACGAGCAGTACTTC.

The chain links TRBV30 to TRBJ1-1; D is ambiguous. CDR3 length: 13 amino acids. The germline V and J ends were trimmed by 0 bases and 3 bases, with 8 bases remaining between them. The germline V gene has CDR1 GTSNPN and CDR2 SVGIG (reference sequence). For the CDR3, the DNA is TGTGCCTGGAGTGTGGATCGCTACACTGAAGCTTTCTTT. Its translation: CAWSVDRYTEAFF.

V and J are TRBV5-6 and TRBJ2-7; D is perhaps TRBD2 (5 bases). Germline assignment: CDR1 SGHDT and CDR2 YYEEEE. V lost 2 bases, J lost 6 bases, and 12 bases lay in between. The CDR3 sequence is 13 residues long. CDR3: CASSFLGNSEQYF. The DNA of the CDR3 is TGTGCCAGCAGCTTCCTCGGGAACAGCGAGCAGTACTTC.

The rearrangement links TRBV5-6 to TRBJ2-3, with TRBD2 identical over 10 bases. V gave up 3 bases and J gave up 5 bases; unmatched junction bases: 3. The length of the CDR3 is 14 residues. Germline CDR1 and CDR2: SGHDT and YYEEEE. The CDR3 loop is CASSSERGGDTQYF. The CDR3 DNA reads TGTGCCAGCAGCTCTGAGCGGGGGGGAGATACGCAGTATTTT.

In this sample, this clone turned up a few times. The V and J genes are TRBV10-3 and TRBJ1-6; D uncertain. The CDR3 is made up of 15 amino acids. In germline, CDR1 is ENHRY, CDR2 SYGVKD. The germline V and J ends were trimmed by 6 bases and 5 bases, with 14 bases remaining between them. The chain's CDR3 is CAIRPGEENNSPLHF. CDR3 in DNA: TGTGCCATCAGGCCTGGGGAGGAAAATAATTCACCCCTCCACTTT.

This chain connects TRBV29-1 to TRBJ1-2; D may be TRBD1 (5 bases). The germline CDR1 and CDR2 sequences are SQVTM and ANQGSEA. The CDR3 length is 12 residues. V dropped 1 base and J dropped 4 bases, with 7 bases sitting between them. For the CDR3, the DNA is TGCAGCGTTGAAGGGGGCCTCTATGGCTACACCTTC. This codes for CSVEGGLYGYTF.

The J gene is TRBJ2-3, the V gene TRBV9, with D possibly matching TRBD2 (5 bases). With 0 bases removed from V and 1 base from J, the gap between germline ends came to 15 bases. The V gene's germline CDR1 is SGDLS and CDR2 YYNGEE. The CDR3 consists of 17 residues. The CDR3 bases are TGTGCCAGCAGCGTAGAAAGCGGTGGGAGAGGCACAGATACGCAGTATTTT. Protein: CASSVESGGRGTDTQYF.

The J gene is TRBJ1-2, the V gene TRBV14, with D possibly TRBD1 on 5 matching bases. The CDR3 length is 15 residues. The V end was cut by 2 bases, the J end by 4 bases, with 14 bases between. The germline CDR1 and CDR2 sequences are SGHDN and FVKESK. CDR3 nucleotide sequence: TGTGCCAGCAGCCAACGATCCCCGGGACCCTATGGCTACACCTTC. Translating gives CASSQRSPGPYGYTF.

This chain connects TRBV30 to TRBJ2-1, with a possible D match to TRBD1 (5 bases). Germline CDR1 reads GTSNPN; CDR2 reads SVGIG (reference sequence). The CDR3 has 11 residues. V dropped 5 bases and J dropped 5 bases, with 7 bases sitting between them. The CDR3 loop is CAWGRDNEQFF. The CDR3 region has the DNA TGTGCCTGGGGCAGGGACAATGAGCAGTTCTTC. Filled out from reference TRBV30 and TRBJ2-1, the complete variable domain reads SQTIHQWPATLVQPVGSPLSLECTVEGTSNPNLYWYRQAAGRGLQLLFYSVGIGQISSEVPQNLSASRPQDRQFILSSKKLLLSDSGFYLCAWGRDNEQFFGPGTRLTVL.

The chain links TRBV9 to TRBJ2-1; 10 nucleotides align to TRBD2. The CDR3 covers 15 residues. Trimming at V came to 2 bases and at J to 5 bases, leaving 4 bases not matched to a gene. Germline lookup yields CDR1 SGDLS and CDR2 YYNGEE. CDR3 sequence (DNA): TGTGCCAGCAGCGTTAGCGGGGGGCCCCACAATGAGCAGTTCTTC. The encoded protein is CASSVSGGPHNEQFF.

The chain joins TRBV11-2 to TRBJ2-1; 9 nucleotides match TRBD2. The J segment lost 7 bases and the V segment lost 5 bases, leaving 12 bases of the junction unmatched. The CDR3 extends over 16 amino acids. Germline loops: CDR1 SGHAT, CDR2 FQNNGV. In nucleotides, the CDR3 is TGTGCCAGCAGCCTCCACGCGGGGGGGGCTAGGAATGAGCAGTTCTTC. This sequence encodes CASSLHAGGARNEQFF.

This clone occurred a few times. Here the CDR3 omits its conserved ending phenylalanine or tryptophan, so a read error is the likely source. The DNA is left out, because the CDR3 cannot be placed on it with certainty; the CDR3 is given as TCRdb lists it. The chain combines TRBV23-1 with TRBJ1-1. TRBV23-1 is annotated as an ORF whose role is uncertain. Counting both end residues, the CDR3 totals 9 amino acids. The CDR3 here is CASTQNSRG.

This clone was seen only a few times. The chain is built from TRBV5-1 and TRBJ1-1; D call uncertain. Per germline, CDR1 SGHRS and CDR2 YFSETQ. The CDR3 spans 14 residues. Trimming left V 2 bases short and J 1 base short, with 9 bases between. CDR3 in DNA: TGCGCCAGCAGCTTCCCCGGGCGGAACACTGAAGCTTTCTTT. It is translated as CASSFPGRNTEAFF.

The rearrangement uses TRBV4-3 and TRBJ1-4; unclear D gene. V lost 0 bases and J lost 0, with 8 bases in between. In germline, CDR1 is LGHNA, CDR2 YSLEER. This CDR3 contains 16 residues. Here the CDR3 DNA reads TGCGCCAGCAGCCAAGAATGGTCCCCAACTAATGAAAAACTGTTTTTT. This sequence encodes CASSQEWSPTNEKLFF.

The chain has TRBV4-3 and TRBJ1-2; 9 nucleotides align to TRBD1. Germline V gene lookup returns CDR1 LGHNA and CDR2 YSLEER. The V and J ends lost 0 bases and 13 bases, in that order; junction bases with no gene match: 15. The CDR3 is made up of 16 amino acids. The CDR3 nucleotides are TGCGCCAGCAGCCAAGAGAGAGACCGGGACAGGGAGCGGGGCACCTTC. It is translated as CASSQERDRDRERGTF.

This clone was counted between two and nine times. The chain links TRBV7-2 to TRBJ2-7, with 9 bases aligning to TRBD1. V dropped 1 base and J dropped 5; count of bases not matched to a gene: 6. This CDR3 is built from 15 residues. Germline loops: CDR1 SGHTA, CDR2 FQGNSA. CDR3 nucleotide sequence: TGTGCCAGCAGCTTAGGGGACAGGGTTTATGACGAGCAGTACTTC. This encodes CASSLGDRVYDEQYF.

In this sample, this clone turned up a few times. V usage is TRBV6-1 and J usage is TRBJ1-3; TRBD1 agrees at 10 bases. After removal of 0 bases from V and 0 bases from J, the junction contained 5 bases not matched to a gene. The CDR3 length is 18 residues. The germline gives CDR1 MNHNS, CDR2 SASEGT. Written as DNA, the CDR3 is TGTGCCAGCAGTGAAGCGGAGACAGGGGGCGCCTCTGGAAACACCATATATTTT. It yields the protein CASSEAETGGASGNTIYF.

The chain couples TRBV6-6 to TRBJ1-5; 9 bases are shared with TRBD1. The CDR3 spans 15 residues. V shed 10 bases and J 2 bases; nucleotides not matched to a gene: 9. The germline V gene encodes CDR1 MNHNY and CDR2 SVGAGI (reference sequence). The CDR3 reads CATTTGGSGNQPQHF. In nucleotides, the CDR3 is TGTGCCACAACGACAGGGGGTTCGGGCAATCAGCCCCAGCATTTT.

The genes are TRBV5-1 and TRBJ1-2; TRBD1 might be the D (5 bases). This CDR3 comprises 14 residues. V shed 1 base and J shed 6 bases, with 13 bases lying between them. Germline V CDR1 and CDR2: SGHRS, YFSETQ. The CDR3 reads CASSLSQGRHGYTF. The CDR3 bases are TGCGCCAGCAGCTTGTCCCAGGGAAGACATGGCTACACCTTC.

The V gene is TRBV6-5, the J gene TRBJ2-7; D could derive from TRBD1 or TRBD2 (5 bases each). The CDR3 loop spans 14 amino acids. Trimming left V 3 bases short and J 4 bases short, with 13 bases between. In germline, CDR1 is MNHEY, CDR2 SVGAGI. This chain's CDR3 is CASSYEGPPYEQYF. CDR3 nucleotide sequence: TGTGCCAGCAGTTATGAGGGGCCCCCATACGAGCAGTACTTC.

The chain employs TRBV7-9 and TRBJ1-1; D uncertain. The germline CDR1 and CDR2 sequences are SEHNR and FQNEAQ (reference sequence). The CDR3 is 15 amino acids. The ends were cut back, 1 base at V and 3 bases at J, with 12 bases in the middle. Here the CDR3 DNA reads TGTGCCAGCAGCTTAGGGGAGGGAATGGACACTGAAGCTTTCTTT. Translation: CASSLGEGMDTEAFF.

The DNA for the CDR3 is TGTGCCAGCAGCTTGGGCGGGGTTAGGTCCTACAATGAGCAGTTCTTC. This encodes CASSLGGVRSYNEQFF. This chain uses TRBV5-6 with TRBJ2-1; weak D call: TRBD2 (6 bases). CDR1 SGHDT and CDR2 YYEEEE come from the germline V gene. V dropped 0 bases and J dropped 1 base, with 11 bases sitting between them. The length of the CDR3 is 16 residues.

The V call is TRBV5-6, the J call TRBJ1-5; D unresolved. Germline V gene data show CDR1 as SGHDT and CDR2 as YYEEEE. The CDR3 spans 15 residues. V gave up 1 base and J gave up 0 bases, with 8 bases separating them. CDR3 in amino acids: CASSLRRYSNQPQHF. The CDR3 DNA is TGTGCCAGCAGCTTGCGCCGGTATAGCAATCAGCCCCAGCATTTT.

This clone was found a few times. The CDR3 spells CASSGGDRGWTEAFF. The CDR3 nucleotides are TGTGCCAGCAGCGGAGGGGACAGGGGATGGACTGAAGCTTTCTTT. The rearrangement links TRBV11-2 to TRBJ1-1; 10 nucleotides align to TRBD1. This CDR3 comprises 15 residues. V was clipped by 5 bases and J by 5 bases; unmatched bases: 8. Germline values: CDR1 SGHAT, CDR2 FQNNGV.

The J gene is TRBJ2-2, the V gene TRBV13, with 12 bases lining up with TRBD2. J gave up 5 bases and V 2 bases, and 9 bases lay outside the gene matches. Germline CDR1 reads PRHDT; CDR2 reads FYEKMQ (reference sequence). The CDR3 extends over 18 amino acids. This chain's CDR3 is CASSLSRLAGEITGELFF. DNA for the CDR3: TGTGCCAGCAGCTTAAGTCGACTAGCGGGGGAGATAACCGGGGAGCTGTTTTTT. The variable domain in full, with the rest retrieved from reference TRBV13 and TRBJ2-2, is AAGVIQSPRHLIKEKRETATLKCYPIPRHDTVYWYQQGPGQDPQFLISFYEKMQSDKGSIPDRFSAQQFSDYHSELNMSSLELGDSALYFCASSLSRLAGEITGELFFGEGSRLTVL.